The 26 T cell receptor beta chains presented below share a single source sample, sequenced in a study of Graves' ophthalmopathy and Graves' hyperthyroidism. Investigators amplified TCR beta CDR3 regions from RNA transcripts. A first-round RT-PCR used HTBI primers, followed by a second-round multiplex PCR. From the multiplex PCR reads, TCRdb called clonotypes with MiXCR, one entry per CDR3 protein. The repertoire holds 600,000 to 700,000 distinct CDR3 sequences, just over 40% seen once, with over 2.5% in the top ten. Sequencing was carried out using peripheral blood. These receptor sequences come from an adult man with Graves' ophthalmopathy.

This clonotype was counted ten times or more. The V and J genes are TRBV14 and TRBJ1-1; no clear D gene. The CDR3 runs to 15 residues. Trimming cost V 1 base and J 1 base, with 10 bases left between them. Germline CDR1 and CDR2: SGHDN and FVKESK. The CDR3 DNA follows: TGTGCCAGCAGCCAAGGAATCGTCGGGAACACTGAAGCTTTCTTT. It specifies CASSQGIVGNTEAFF.

Remarks on this clonotype: The conserved final phenylalanine or tryptophan is absent from the CDR3, which likely points to a read error. The rearrangement links TRBV19 to TRBJ2-7, with D possibly matching TRBD1 (6 bases). Germline V gene data show CDR1 as LNHDA and CDR2 as SQIVND (reference sequence). Trimming pared 7 bases from V and 3 bases from J, leaving 19 bases between. The CDR3 loop spans 15 amino acids. CDR3 DNA sequence: TGTGCCAGTAAACCCCGGGACAACAGGTTCTACGAGCAGTACCTC. Its translation is CASKPRDNRFYEQYL.

This clonotype was counted ten times or more. V gene TRBV13 combines with J gene TRBJ2-7; D is undetermined. The CDR3 length is 13 residues. V shed 1 base and J shed 6 bases, with 10 bases lying between them. Germline assignment: CDR1 PRHDT and CDR2 FYEKMQ (reference sequence). The CDR3 here is CASSLDSPFEQYF. The CDR3 region has the DNA TGTGCCAGCAGCTTAGACAGTCCCTTCGAGCAGTACTTC. Filled out from reference TRBV13 and TRBJ2-7, the complete variable domain reads AAGVIQSPRHLIKEKRETATLKCYPIPRHDTVYWYQQGPGQDPQFLISFYEKMQSDKGSIPDRFSAQQFSDYHSELNMSSLELGDSALYFCASSLDSPFEQYFGPGTRLTVT.

The genes are TRBV6-2 or TRBV6-3 and TRBJ1-3, with 7 bases identical to TRBD1. The CDR3 runs to 12 residues. The trim removed 10 bases at V and 2 bases at J, leaving 2 bases unmatched. Germline CDR1 reads MNHEY; CDR2 reads SVGEGT. The CDR3 nucleotides are TGTGCCAACAGGGGTGCTGGAAACACCATATATTTT. This gives the protein CANRGAGNTIYF.

J is TRBJ2-5 and V is TRBV7-2; D not resolved. With 4 bases removed from V and 2 bases from J, the gap between germline ends came to 11 bases. CDR3 length: 14 residues. Germline lookup yields CDR1 SGHTA and CDR2 FQGNSA. In DNA form, the CDR3 reads TGTGCCAGCAGCTCCCAACGCGTACAAGAGACCCAGTACTTC. This translates into CASSSQRVQETQYF.

This clonotype appeared many times. The rearrangement joins TRBV6-5 to TRBJ1-2; 10 bases are a match to TRBD1. After removal of 2 bases from V and 4 bases from J, the junction contained 7 bases not matched to a gene. The length of the CDR3 is 16 residues. Germline V gene lookup returns CDR1 MNHEY and CDR2 SVGAGI. CDR3 nucleotides: TGTGCCAGCAGTTACATCCGGACAGGGGGGAGCTATGGCTACACCTTC. Translating it yields CASSYIRTGGSYGYTF.

In its sample, this clonotype was seen many times. This chain links TRBV10-3 with TRBJ2-7, with D possibly called TRBD1 or TRBD2 (5 bases each). Trimming removed 8 bases from V and 4 bases from J, with 15 bases in between. CDR3 length: 13 amino acids. Germline values: CDR1 ENHRY, CDR2 SYGVKD. The CDR3 nucleotides read TGTGCCATCGGGGGAAACGGTGGATACGAGCAGTACTTC. Translating it yields CAIGGNGGYEQYF.

The chain recombines TRBV2 with TRBJ2-7, with D hard to call. The germline V and J ends were trimmed by 10 bases and 0 bases, with 10 bases remaining between them. The length of the CDR3 is 12 residues. Germline V CDR1 and CDR2: SNHLY, FYNNEI. In DNA form, the CDR3 reads TGTGCCAAGACGGTTCTCTCCTACGAGCAGTACTTC. Its protein is CAKTVLSYEQYF.

This clonotype was found once. The gene calls are TRBV2 and TRBJ1-2; D may be TRBD1 (6 bases). Per germline, CDR1 SNHLY and CDR2 FYNNEI. The length of the CDR3 is 12 residues. V was clipped by 3 bases and J by 10 bases, with 12 bases between them. CDR3 loop: CASSEAQGFYTF. CDR3 nucleotides: TGTGCCAGCAGTGAGGCACAGGGCTTCTACACCTTC.

This clonotype appeared many times. The CDR3 region has the DNA TGTGCCAGCAGCCCCCAGCTAGGGGTCGGAAACACCATATATTTT. It is translated as CASSPQLGVGNTIYF. The V call is TRBV4-2, the J call TRBJ1-3; tentatively, D is TRBD1 (5 bases). Germline V gene sequence: CDR1 LGHNA, CDR2 YNFKEQ. V was trimmed by 4 bases and J by 4 bases, leaving 14 bases between them. The CDR3 spans 15 residues.

This clonotype was counted ten times or more. The V call is TRBV7-9, the J call TRBJ2-7; D unresolved. CDR1 and CDR2 from the germline V gene are SEHNR and FQNEAQ (reference sequence). V lost 6 bases, J lost 3 bases, and 9 bases lay in between. This CDR3 contains 12 residues. CDR3 sequence: CASSKSSYEQYF. As DNA, the CDR3 is TGTGCCAGCAGTAAATCGAGCTACGAGCAGTACTTC.

There are many counts of this clonotype. The V gene is TRBV5-8, the J gene TRBJ2-7, with D perhaps TRBD1 (5 bases). Germline-derived CDR1 and CDR2 are SGHTS and YDEGEE. V lost 4 bases and J 1 base, leaving 9 bases between the germline ends. CDR3 size: 13 residues. In DNA form, the CDR3 reads TGTGCCAGCAGCCTGAGACAGTCCTACGAGCAGTACTTC. Protein sequence: CASSLRQSYEQYF. The variable domain in full, with the rest retrieved from reference TRBV5-8 and TRBJ2-7, is EAGVTQSPTHLIKTRGQQATLRCSPISGHTSVYWYQQALGLGLQFLLWYDEGEERNRGNFPPRFSGRQFPNYSSELNVNALELEDSALYLCASSLRQSYEQYFGPGTRLTVT.

This clonotype was counted ten times or more. This chain joins TRBV2 and TRBJ1-1; tentative D call: TRBD1 (6 bases). The germline gives CDR1 SNHLY, CDR2 FYNNEI. Trimming cost V 11 bases and J 5 bases, with 15 bases left between them. There are 12 residues in the CDR3. The CDR3 sequence: CALRQDQTEAFF. DNA for the CDR3: TGTGCCCTACGACAGGATCAAACTGAAGCTTTCTTT.

This clonotype was seen a few times. The V call is TRBV4-2, the J call TRBJ1-1; a weak D match, TRBD1 (6 bases). The CDR3 sequence is 15 residues long. CDR1 and CDR2 (germline): LGHNA, YNFKEQ. The germline V and J ends were trimmed by 4 bases and 1 base, with 13 bases remaining between them. CDR3 region: CASSPGAGANTEAFF. The CDR3 coding sequence is TGTGCCAGCAGCCCCGGGGCAGGGGCGAACACTGAAGCTTTCTTT.

The sample holds a few counts of this clonotype. Mismatch with germline at one junction end may stem from a read error. This rearrangement joins TRBV7-9 to TRBJ2-2; D gene uncertain. In germline, CDR1 is SEHNR, CDR2 FQNEAQ (reference sequence). The CDR3 sequence is 13 residues long. CDR3 sequence: CASSSARTGELFF. The CDR3 coding sequence is TGCGCCAGCAGCTCGGCTAGGACCGGGGAGCTGTTTTTT.

This clonotype was recorded at least ten times. The rearrangement uses TRBV29-1 and TRBJ2-7, with 8 bases fitting TRBD1. The CDR3 consists of 14 residues. Per germline, CDR1 SQVTM and CDR2 ANQGSEA. The junction had 13 bases not matched to a gene; V was cut back by 5 bases and J by 7 bases. Written as DNA, the CDR3 is TGCAGCGTTCTACCCGGACAGGGTGGTAGGGAGCAGTACTTC. It translates to CSVLPGQGGREQYF.

The gene calls are TRBV7-7 and TRBJ2-5; 7 nucleotides line up with TRBD1. Germline CDR1 reads SSHAT; CDR2 reads FNYEAQ (reference sequence). The CDR3 runs 15 residues. The V gene end was trimmed by 5 bases and the J gene end by 4 bases; junction bases not matched to a gene: 10. CDR3 in amino acids: CASSGGTGARETQYF. For the CDR3, the DNA is TGTGCCAGCAGCGGGGGAACAGGGGCTCGAGAGACCCAGTACTTC.

This clonotype occurred many times. The chain has TRBV7-6 and TRBJ2-5; D is perhaps TRBD2 (5 bases). The CDR3 sequence is 16 residues long. Per germline, CDR1 SGHVS and CDR2 FNYEAQ. V was cut by 0 bases and J by 1 base, with 12 bases left in between. The CDR3 nucleotides are TGTGCCAGCAGCTTAGCAGGGCGGGTCCTCCAAGAGACCCAGTACTTC. Encoded protein: CASSLAGRVLQETQYF.

This clonotype was seen repeatedly, ten times or more. The chain links TRBV7-2 to TRBJ1-2; unclear D gene. CDR1 SGHTA and CDR2 FQGNSA come from the germline V gene. Trimming took 1 base from V and 3 from J, leaving 9 bases between them. This CDR3 spans 14 amino acids. This CDR3 reads CASSLGFRDYGYTF. CDR3 DNA: TGTGCCAGCAGCTTAGGATTTAGGGACTATGGCTACACCTTC. Full variable domain (outside the CDR3, taken from reference TRBV7-2 and TRBJ1-2): GAGVSQSPSNKVTEKGKDVELRCDPISGHTALYWYRQSLGQGLEFLIYFQGNSAPDKSGLPSDRFSAERTGGSVSTLTIQRTQQEDSAVYLCASSLGFRDYGYTFGSGTRLTVV.

The chain combines TRBV12-3 or TRBV12-4 with TRBJ2-7; TRBD1 matches 7 bases. The CDR3 sequence is 13 residues long. V trimming: 5 bases; J trimming: 5 bases; junction bases outside the gene matches: 6. CDR3 region: CASSLMTGNEQYF. The CDR3 nucleotides are TGTGCCAGCAGTCTAATGACAGGGAACGAGCAGTACTTC.

This clonotype was found many times. The chain is built from TRBV19 and TRBJ2-2, with D unclear. Trimming cost V 5 bases and J 6 bases, with 7 bases left between them. CDR1 is LNHDA and CDR2 is SQIVND in the germline V gene (reference sequence). This CDR3 spans 12 amino acids. The CDR3 nucleotides are TGTGCCAGTAGTGAGCGCCCCGGGGAGCTGTTTTTT. Protein sequence: CASSERPGELFF.

This clonotype was seen a few times. The chain couples TRBV5-4 to TRBJ2-2; 8 bases map to TRBD1. This CDR3 spans 16 amino acids. Unmatched junction bases numbered 9, after V lost 5 bases and J lost 3 bases. CDR1 and CDR2 from the germline V gene are SGHNT and YYREEE (reference sequence). This CDR3 reads CASRSGRGPYTGELFF. The CDR3 nucleotides read TGTGCCAGCAGATCCGGCAGGGGGCCGTACACCGGGGAGCTGTTTTTT.

The chain uses TRBV27 and TRBJ2-7, with TRBD2 identical over 7 bases. The ends lost 5 bases at V and 0 bases at J; junction bases unmatched: 4. This CDR3 comprises 14 residues. Germline CDR1 MNHEY, CDR2 SMNVEV (reference sequence). CDR3 sequence reads: CASSTGGDSYEQYF. CDR3 in DNA: TGTGCCAGCAGTACGGGGGGAGACTCCTACGAGCAGTACTTC.

The J gene is TRBJ1-5, the V gene TRBV9; the D is unclear. V lost 4 bases, J lost 12 bases, and 14 bases lay in between. This CDR3 has 12 amino acids. Germline V gene lookup returns CDR1 SGDLS and CDR2 YYNGEE. The CDR3 loop is CASSFRIGGQHF. DNA of the CDR3: TGTGCCAGCAGCTTTCGGATCGGCGGCCAGCATTTT.

This chain connects TRBV5-1 to TRBJ2-7; 10 bases line up with TRBD2. The CDR3 has 15 amino acids. V shed 7 bases and J 3 bases; nucleotides not matched to a gene: 10. From germline, CDR1 is SGHRS and CDR2 YFSETQ. The CDR3 DNA follows: TGCGCCAGCTATACCGAAGCGGGAGGGGACTACGAGCAGTACTTC. It codes for CASYTEAGGDYEQYF.

This clonotype was detected only a few times. The CDR3 bases are TGTGCTAGTGGTTTGGTCCCAAACACCGGGGAGCTGTTTTTT. Translated, it gives CASGLVPNTGELFF. The chain recombines TRBV12-5 with TRBJ2-2; D is unclear. V lost 0 bases, J lost 2 bases, and 4 bases lay in between. CDR1 LGHNT and CDR2 FRNRAP come from the germline V gene. The CDR3 totals 14 residues.